This T cell receptor (beta chain) emerged from a study of shared clonotypes between healthy human individuals. The trim removed 1 base at V and 1 base at J, leaving 9 bases unmatched. The length of the CDR3 is 19 residues. Germline loops: CDR1 SEHNR, CDR2 FQNEAQ (reference sequence). Only in-frame clones appear in the TCRdb table, and some are missing; sequencing was by immunoSEQ multiplex PCR. The sample carries about 2.1 million clones, 85% to 95% recorded once. Positive CCR7 selection of CD45RO-negative cells yielded the naive CD8 cells, and terminally differentiated effector memory CD45RA+ cells were excluded.

The sample comprised naive CD8+ T cells from PBMCs. J is TRBJ2-5 and V is TRBV7-9, with 13 bases lining up with TRBD2. The sequence derives from a man between 18 and 35 years old in good health. Some clones in this sample may be carry-over from other donors' samples. The CDR3 sequence: CASSLGTGTSGDFQETQYF. CDR3 nucleotides: TGTGCCAGCAGCTTAGGAACGGGGACTAGCGGGGATTTCCAAGAGACCCAGTACTTC.